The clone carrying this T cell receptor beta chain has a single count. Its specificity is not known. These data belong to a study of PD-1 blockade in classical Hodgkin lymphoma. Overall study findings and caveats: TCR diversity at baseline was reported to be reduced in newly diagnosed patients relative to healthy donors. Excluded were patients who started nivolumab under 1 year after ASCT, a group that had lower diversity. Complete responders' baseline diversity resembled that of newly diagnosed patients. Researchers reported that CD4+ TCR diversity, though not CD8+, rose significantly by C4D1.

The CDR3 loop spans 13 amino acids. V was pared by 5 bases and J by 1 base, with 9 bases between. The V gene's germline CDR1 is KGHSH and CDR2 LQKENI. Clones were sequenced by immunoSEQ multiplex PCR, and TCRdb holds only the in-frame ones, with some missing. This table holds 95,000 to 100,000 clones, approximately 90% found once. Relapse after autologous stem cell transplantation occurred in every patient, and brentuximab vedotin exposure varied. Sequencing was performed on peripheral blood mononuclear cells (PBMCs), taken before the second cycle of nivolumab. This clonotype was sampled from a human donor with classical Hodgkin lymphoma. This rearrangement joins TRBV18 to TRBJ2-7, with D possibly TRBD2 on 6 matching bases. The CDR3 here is CASSRLESYEQYF. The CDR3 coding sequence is TGTGCCAGCTCAAGACTAGAATCCTACGAGCAGTACTTC.